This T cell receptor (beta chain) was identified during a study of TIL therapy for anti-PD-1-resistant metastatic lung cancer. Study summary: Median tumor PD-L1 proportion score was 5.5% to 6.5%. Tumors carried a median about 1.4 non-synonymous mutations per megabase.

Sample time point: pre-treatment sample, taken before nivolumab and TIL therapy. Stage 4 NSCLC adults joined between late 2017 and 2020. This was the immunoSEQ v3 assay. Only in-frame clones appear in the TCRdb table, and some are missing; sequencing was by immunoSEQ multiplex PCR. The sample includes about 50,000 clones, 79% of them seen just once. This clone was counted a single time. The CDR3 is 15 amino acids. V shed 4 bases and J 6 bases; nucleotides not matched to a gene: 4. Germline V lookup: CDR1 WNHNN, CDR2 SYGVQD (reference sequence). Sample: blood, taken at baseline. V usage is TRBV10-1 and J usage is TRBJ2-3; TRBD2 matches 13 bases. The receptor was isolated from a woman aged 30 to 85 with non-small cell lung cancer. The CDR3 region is CASSGGTSGVDTQYF. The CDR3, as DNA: TGCGCCAGCAGTGGTGGGACTAGCGGGGTCGATACGCAGTATTTT.